The source of this T cell receptor beta chain is a study of T cells in Graves' hyperthyroidism and ophthalmopathy. About the study: At the time of initial diagnosis and before any treatment, peripheral blood was collected.

Study results and caveats: A model using 13 V-J features told ophthalmopathy apart from stable hyperthyroidism.

Stable disease denoted Graves' hyperthyroidism without ophthalmopathy progression within 18 months. Amplification targeted TCR beta CDR3 regions from RNA transcripts. During a first-round RT-PCR of the TCR CDR3, the HTBI primer set was used. TCRdb recomputed calls from the multiplex PCR reads with MiXCR, one row per CDR3 protein. Here the sample spans about 320,000 distinct CDR3 sequences, around a sixth being singletons. The CDR3 covers 15 residues. Germline loops: CDR1 MDHEN, CDR2 SYDVKM. Trimming at V came to 4 bases and at J to 0 bases, leaving 5 bases not matched to a gene. This clonotype was observed at least ten times. Its antigen is undetermined.

The source is a man under 40 with Graves' hyperthyroidism. Sample: blood. The rearrangement uses TRBV28 and TRBJ2-7; 8 bases map to TRBD1. CDR3 sequence: CASSSRDRSSYEQYF. In nucleotides, the CDR3 is TGTGCCAGCAGTTCGCGGGACAGGAGCTCCTACGAGCAGTACTTC.